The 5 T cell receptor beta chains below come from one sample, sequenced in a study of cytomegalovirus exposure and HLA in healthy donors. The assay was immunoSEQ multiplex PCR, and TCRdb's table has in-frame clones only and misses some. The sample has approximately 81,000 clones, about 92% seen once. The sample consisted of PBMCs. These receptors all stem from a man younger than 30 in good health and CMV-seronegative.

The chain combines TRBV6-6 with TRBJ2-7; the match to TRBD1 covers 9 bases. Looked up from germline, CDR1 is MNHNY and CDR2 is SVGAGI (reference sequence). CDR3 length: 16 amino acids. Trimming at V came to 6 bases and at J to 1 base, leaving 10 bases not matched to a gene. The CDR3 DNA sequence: TGTGCCAGCAGAATCACAGGACAGGGGCAGTCCTACGAGCAGTACTTC. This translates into CASRITGQGQSYEQYF.

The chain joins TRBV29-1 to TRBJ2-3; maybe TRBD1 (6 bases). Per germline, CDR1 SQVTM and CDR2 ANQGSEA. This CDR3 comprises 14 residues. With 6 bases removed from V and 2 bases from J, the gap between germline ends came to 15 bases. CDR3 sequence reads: CSVGLLGATDTQYF. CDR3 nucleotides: TGCAGCGTCGGACTGTTGGGGGCCACAGATACGCAGTATTTT.

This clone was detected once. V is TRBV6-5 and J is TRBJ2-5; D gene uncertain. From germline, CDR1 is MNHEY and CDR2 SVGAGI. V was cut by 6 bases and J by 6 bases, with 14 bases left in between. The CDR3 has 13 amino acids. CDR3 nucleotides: TGTGCCAGCAGCCGCGGATTCAAACAGACCCAGTACTTC. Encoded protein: CASSRGFKQTQYF.

The CDR3 protein is CASSLGRSIGSYEQYF. CDR3 bases: TGTGCCAGCAGCTTAGGCCGTAGTATCGGGTCCTACGAGCAGTACTTC. This rearrangement joins TRBV7-2 to TRBJ2-7; D gene unclear. The ends were cut back, 1 base at V and 1 base at J, with 14 bases in the middle. The CDR3 contains 16 residues. Germline loops: CDR1 SGHTA, CDR2 FQGNSA.

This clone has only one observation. The CDR3 spells CASSPRTEAFF. The DNA of the CDR3 is TGTGCCAGCAGTCCCCGCACTGAAGCTTTCTTT. The V call is TRBV28, the J call TRBJ1-1; D unclear. The length of the CDR3 is 11 residues. V lost 5 bases and J lost 4, with 5 bases in between. Germline assignment: CDR1 MDHEN and CDR2 SYDVKM. Together with reference TRBV28 and TRBJ1-1, the CDR3 gives the full variable domain: DVKVTQSSRYLVKRTGEKVFLECVQDMDHENMFWYRQDPGLGLRLIYFSYDVKMKEKGDIPEGYSVSREKKERFSLILESASTNQTSMYLCASSPRTEAFFGQGTRLTVV.